This TCR beta chain was obtained from a study of CXCR3-negative and CXCR3-positive naive CD8 T cells. Germline CDR1 and CDR2: MNHEY and SMNVEV (reference sequence). The length of the CDR3 is 14 residues. Notes on the study in general: In naive cells, CXCR3-negative and CXCR3-positive subsets had similar TRBV-TRBJ usage; memory cells differed.

The method, 5' RACE with UMI labels, was used to prepare the TRB cDNA libraries. After re-calling the 5' RACE reads, TCRdb lists one entry per CDR3 protein, DNA absent. The record lists about 130,000 distinct CDR3 sequences, of which the ten most abundant hold about 0.3%. Comments on this clonotype: Its antigen is not identified.

V gene TRBV27 combines with J gene TRBJ2-1; lacking DNA, the TRBD1 call made by TCRdb goes unchecked. The clonotype was recovered from a human donor in good health. Some clones in this sample may be carry-over from other donors' samples. The sequenced material came from naive CXCR3- CD8+ T cells from blood. Sample subset: CD45RO-CCR7+CD27+CD95- naive CD8+ T cells lacking CXCR3 (TNR3-). The CDR3 protein is CASRARGPYNEQFF.